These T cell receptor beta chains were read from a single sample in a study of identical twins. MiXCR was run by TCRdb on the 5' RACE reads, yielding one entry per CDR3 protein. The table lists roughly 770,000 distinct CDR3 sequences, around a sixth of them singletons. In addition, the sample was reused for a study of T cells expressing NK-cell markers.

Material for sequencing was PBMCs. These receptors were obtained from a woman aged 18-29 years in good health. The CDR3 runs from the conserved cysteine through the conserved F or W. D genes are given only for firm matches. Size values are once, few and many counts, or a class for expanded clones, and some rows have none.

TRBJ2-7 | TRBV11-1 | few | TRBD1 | TGTGCCAGCAGCCGCGACAGGGTACAGGGCTACGAGCAGTACTTC | CASSRDRVQGYEQYF
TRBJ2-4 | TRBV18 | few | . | TGTGCCAGCTCACCCCCCGAAGGGGTCGACAACATTCAGTACTTC | CASSPPEGVDNIQYF
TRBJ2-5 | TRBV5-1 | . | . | TGCGCCAGCAGCTTGGAGACACCCTACGGGGTCCCCCAGTACTTC | CASSLETPYGVPQYF
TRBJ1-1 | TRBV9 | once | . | TGTGCCAGCAGCGTAGATCCGGGGGGGAACACTGAAGCTTTCTTT | CASSVDPGGNTEAFF
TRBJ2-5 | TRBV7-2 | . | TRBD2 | TGTGCCAGCAGCTTAAACCGCTTAGCGGGAGTCCAAGAGACCCAGTACTTC | CASSLNRLAGVQETQYF
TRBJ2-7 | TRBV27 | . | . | TGTGCCAGCAGTTTAATGAGGGACTCCTACGAGCAGTACTTC | CASSLMRDSYEQYF
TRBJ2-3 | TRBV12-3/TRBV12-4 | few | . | TGTGCCAGCAGCCGTGGCTTTGTACTAGGGCTCACAGATACGCAGTATTTT | CASSRGFVLGLTDTQYF
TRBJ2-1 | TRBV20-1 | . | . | TGCAGTGTAGATGGGAGCTCCTACAATGAGCAGTTCTTC | CSVDGSSYNEQFF
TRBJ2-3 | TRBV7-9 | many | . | TGTGCCAGCAGCCACGGCCAATATACGCAGTATTTT | CASSHGQYTQYF
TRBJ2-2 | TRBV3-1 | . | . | TGTGCCAGCAGCCAATCGAACACCGGGGAGCTGTTTTTT | CASSQSNTGELFF
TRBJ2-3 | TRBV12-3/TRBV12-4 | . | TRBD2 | TGTGCCAGCAGTTCCGATCCGGGACTAGCGGGGCAGGGGGGTGGAGATACGCAGTATTTT | CASSSDPGLAGQGGGDTQYF
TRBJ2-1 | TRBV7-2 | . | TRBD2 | TGTGCCAGCAGCTTAGTGGTAGGCGGGAGTGTACACAATGAGCAGTTCTTC | CASSLVVGGSVHNEQFF
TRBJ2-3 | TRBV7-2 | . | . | TGTGCCAGCAGCCGCCAAGCCACAGATACGCAGTATTTT | CASSRQATDTQYF
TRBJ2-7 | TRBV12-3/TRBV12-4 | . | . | TGTGCCAGCAGTCCCCCACGGGTTACACTTTACTACGAGCAGTACTTC | CASSPPRVTLYYEQYF
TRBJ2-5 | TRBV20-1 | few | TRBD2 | TGCAGTGCTCCTAGCGGGTTCCAAGAGACCCAGTACTTC | CSAPSGFQETQYF
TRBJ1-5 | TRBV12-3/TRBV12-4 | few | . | TGTGCCAGCATGTTAGGTTTCCAGCCCCAGCATTTT | CASMLGFQPQHF
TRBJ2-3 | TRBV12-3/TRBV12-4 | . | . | TGTGCCAGCAGCGGGGAGGTAGCGGAACCCCTTGTCTTCGGGGGAGATACGCAGTATTTT | CASSGEVAEPLVFGGDTQYF
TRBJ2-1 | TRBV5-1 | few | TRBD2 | TGCGCCAGCAGCTTGGCCCTGGGAGGGGATGAGCAGTTCTTC | CASSLALGGDEQFF
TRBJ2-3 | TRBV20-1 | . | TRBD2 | TGCAGTGCTAGCCCCATACTAGCGGGGGAGAGAGATACGCAGTATTTT | CSASPILAGERDTQYF
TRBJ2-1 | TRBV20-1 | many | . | TGCAGTGCTAGGTCGGGGAACTACAATGAGCAGTTCTTC | CSARSGNYNEQFF
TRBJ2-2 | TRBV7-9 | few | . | TGTGCCAGCAGCGCCAGATGGGCAACCGGGGAGCTGTTTTTT | CASSARWATGELFF
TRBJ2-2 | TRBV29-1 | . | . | TGCAGCGTTGAATTGTTGGCGGGCACCGGGGAGCTGTTTTTT | CSVELLAGTGELFF
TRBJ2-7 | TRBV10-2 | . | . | TGCGCCAGCAGTGAGTCTGTTCCCGGGGAGGAGCAGTACTTC | CASSESVPGEEQYF
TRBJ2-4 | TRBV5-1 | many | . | TGCGCCAGCAGCAGGACAGTAGCCAAAAACATTCAGTACTTC | CASSRTVAKNIQYF
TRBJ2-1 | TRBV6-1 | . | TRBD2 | TGTGCCAGCAGCCGCACTAGCGGGAGAGATGAGCAGTTCTTC | CASSRTSGRDEQFF
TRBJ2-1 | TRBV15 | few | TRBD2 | TGTGCCACCACCGAGACCCGTACTAGCGGGGATTACAATGAGCAGTTCTTC | CATTETRTSGDYNEQFF
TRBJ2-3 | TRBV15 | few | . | TGTGCCACCACAACTTCGAGGGTGGCCACAGATACGCAGTATTTT | CATTTSRVATDTQYF
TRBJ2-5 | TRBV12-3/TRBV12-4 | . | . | TGTGCCAGCAGCCTGGGGCAGGAGGAGGAGACCCAGTACTTC | CASSLGQEEETQYF
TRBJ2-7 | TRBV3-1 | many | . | TGTGCCAGCAGCCAAAGGTACGAGCAGTACTTC | CASSQRYEQYF
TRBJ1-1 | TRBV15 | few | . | TGTGCCACCAGCTACCGAGGGGGGTCCGGTGAAGCTTTCTTT | CATSYRGGSGEAFF
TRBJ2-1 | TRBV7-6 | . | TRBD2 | TGTGCCAGCAGCCCCCACTCCCCCGGGACTAGCGGGTATGAGCAGTTCTTC | CASSPHSPGTSGYEQFF
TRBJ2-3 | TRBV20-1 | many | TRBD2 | TGCAGTGGAGGACTAGCGGGAGCCGGAACAGATACGCAGTATTTT | CSGGLAGAGTDTQYF
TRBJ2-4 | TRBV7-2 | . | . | TGTGCCAGCAGCTCCGAACTCAAAAACATTCAGTACTTC | CASSSELKNIQYF
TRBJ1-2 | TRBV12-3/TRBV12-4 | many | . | TGTGCCAGCAGTTTATCCGGGACACACTATGGCTACACCTTC | CASSLSGTHYGYTF
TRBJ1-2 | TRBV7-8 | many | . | TGTGCCAGCAGCTTAGGCAGTGAAATCCGCGGCTACACCTTC | CASSLGSEIRGYTF